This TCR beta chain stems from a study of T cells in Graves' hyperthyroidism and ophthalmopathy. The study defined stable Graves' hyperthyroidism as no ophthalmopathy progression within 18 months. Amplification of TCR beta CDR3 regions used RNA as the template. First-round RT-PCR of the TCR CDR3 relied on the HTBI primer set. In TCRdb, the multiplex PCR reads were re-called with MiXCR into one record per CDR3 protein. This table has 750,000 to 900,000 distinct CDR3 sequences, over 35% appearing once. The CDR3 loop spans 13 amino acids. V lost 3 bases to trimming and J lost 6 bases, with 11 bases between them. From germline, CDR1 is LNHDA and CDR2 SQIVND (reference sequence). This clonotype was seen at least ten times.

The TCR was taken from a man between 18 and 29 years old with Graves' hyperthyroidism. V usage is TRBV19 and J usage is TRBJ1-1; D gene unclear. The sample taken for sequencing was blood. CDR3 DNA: TGTGCCAGTAGTATGTCGTATGTCCCTGAAGCTTTCTTT. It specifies CASSMSYVPEAFF.